This is a list of T cell receptor beta chains from one sample in a study of T-cell reconstitution after alpha-beta-depleted transplantation in children. One entry per CDR3 protein results from TCRdb running MiXCR on the PCR reads. The sample shows about 600,000 distinct CDR3 sequences, 20% to 25% of them seen only once. Sequencing used PBMCs, mostly from graft donor cells, obtained 360 days after TCRalphabeta/CD19-depleted stem cell transplant. These receptors all stem from a boy younger than two who had a stem cell transplant for acute myeloid leukemia, so the T cells may come from the graft donor. Both conserved end residues are part of each CDR3. The D gene is left open where the match is weak. Expanded clones get a size class; other rows say once, few or many, or leave the size out.

NA	NA	TRBV4-3	TRBJ2-7	16	CASSQDFIAASYEQYF	TGCGCCAGCAGCCAAGATTTCATAGCGGCCTCCTACGAGCAGTACTTC
NA	TRBD2	TRBV11-2	TRBJ2-5	19	CASSLRGQTSGGAGETQYF	TGTGCCAGCAGCTTAAGAGGACAGACTAGCGGGGGGGCCGGTGAGACCCAGTACTTC
few	NA	TRBV5-1	TRBJ2-5	11	CASMGQETQYF	TGCGCCAGCATGGGCCAAGAGACCCAGTACTTC
few	NA	TRBV20-1	TRBJ1-4	15	CSARARSPEAEKLFF	TGCAGTGCTAGGGCCCGTTCCCCTGAGGCTGAAAAACTGTTTTTT
NA	NA	TRBV7-2	TRBJ2-7	13	CASSGLNSYEQYF	TGTGCCAGCAGCGGACTTAACTCCTACGAGCAGTACTTC
NA	NA	TRBV12-3/TRBV12-4	TRBJ1-2	13	CASSFGSLYGYTF	TGTGCCAGCAGTTTTGGCAGCCTCTATGGCTACACCTTC
NA	NA	TRBV5-1	TRBJ2-1	17	CASSPPGRPRLYNEQFF	TGCGCCAGCAGCCCACCGGGACGACCTCGTCTCTACAATGAGCAGTTCTTC
NA	NA	TRBV7-2	TRBJ2-7	17	CASSLLRGSEGLYEQYF	TGTGCCAGCAGCTTACTCAGGGGAAGCGAGGGTCTCTACGAGCAGTACTTC
many	NA	TRBV20-1	TRBJ1-1	14	CSARDSRKYTEAFF	TGCAGTGCTAGAGATAGCCGAAAGTACACTGAAGCTTTCTTT
NA	NA	TRBV6-8	TRBJ2-7	15	CASSPSDGNSYEQYF	TGTGCCAGCAGTCCTTCTGACGGGAACTCCTACGAGCAGTACTTC
few	TRBD1	TRBV7-9	TRBJ2-7	13	CASIQGDSYEQYF	TGTGCCAGCATCCAGGGGGACTCCTACGAGCAGTACTTC
few	TRBD1	TRBV4-1	TRBJ1-2	16	CASSQIGGGTGPFEAF	TGCGCCAGCAGCCAAATAGGAGGAGGGACAGGGCCATTCGAGGCCTTC
many	TRBD1	TRBV29-1	TRBJ1-2	15	CSVAPDRVGNYGYTF	TGCAGCGTTGCCCCAGACAGGGTTGGTAACTATGGCTACACCTTC
many	NA	TRBV4-3	TRBJ2-7	14	CASSQGIPGREQYF	TGCGCCAGCAGCCAAGGGATTCCAGGCAGGGAGCAGTACTTC
NA	TRBD1	TRBV12-3/TRBV12-4	TRBJ1-1	15	CASSSTGIIGTEAFF	TGTGCCAGCAGTTCGACAGGGATAATCGGCACTGAAGCTTTCTTT
NA	TRBD2	TRBV20-1	TRBJ2-1	16	CSARTAGGLSYNEQFF	TGCAGTGCTAGGACGGCGGGGGGGCTCTCCTACAATGAGCAGTTCTTC
many	TRBD1	TRBV7-9	TRBJ2-2	14	CASSSTGVTGELFF	TGTGCCAGCAGCTCCACAGGGGTCACCGGGGAGCTGTTTTTT
NA	TRBD2	TRBV7-9	TRBJ2-1	13	CASSSIIAGEVFF	TGTGCCAGCAGCTCCATCATAGCGGGGGAGGTGTTCTTC
NA	NA	TRBV15	TRBJ1-2	16	CATSRDVRGGDYGYTF	TGTGCCACCAGCAGAGATGTTAGGGGAGGGGACTATGGCTACACCTTC
many	NA	TRBV13	TRBJ2-6	16	CASSFPQGTGANVLTF	TGTGCCAGCAGCTTTCCTCAGGGAACGGGGGCCAACGTCCTGACTTTC